What follows are 20 T cell receptor beta chains derived from one specimen sequenced in a study of OX40 agonist ivuxolimab in advanced cancers. Some clones are missing from TCRdb's copy, which holds only in-frame ones; the method was immunoSEQ multiplex PCR. This sample has about 48,000 clones; about 81% occur once, and the top ten carry 1.1%. The sequences come from CD4+ or CD8+ T cells sorted from blood, collected in a trial of the OX40 agonist ivuxolimab. The receptors originated from an adult with an advanced solid tumor such as melanoma, head and neck, liver or kidney cancer.

The genes are TRBV19 and TRBJ2-3, with D possibly being TRBD1 (5 bases). Germline lookup yields CDR1 LNHDA and CDR2 SQIVND (reference sequence). V lost 5 bases and J lost 4, with 16 bases in between. The CDR3 length is 15 residues. CDR3 sequence reads: CASSLQGNRADTQYF. In nucleotides, the CDR3 is TGTGCCAGTAGTCTCCAGGGTAATCGGGCAGATACGCAGTATTTT.

This chain connects TRBV19 to TRBJ2-7; D is unclear. CDR1 and CDR2 from the germline V gene are LNHDA and SQIVND (reference sequence). Trimming removed 4 bases from V and 0 bases from J, with 10 bases in between. The CDR3 consists of 14 residues. CDR3 protein: CASSTQMVSYEQYF. CDR3 bases: TGTGCCAGTAGTACCCAGATGGTCTCCTACGAGCAGTACTTC.

The V call is TRBV5-1, the J call TRBJ2-1, with TRBD2 as a possible D gene (6 bases). CDR1 SGHRS and CDR2 YFSETQ come from the germline V gene. V was shortened by 0 bases and J by 6 bases, with 13 bases between the two germline ends. The CDR3 covers 15 residues. The CDR3 reads CASSLDGSYLNEQFF. The CDR3 bases are TGCGCCAGCAGCTTGGACGGGAGTTATCTCAATGAGCAGTTCTTC.

This clone was counted a few times. CDR3 nucleotide sequence: TGTGCCAGCAGCTTGGGGCCGGACGGGGAGCTGTTTTTT. Its protein product is CASSLGPDGELFF. V and J are TRBV7-9 and TRBJ2-2, with D possibly TRBD1 on 5 matching bases. V dropped 3 bases and J dropped 7 bases, with 9 bases sitting between them. Per germline, CDR1 SEHNR and CDR2 FQNEAQ (reference sequence). CDR3 length equals 13 residues.

The V call is TRBV9, the J call TRBJ1-2; no clear D gene. The V and J ends lost 3 bases and 0 bases respectively, with 12 bases between them. CDR1 is SGDLS, CDR2 YYNGEE, per germline. The CDR3 is 15 residues long. For the CDR3, the DNA is TGTGCCAGCAGCGGCCGGGGAGGAGCTAACTATGGCTACACCTTC. It translates to CASSGRGGANYGYTF. The variable domain in full, with the rest retrieved from reference TRBV9 and TRBJ1-2, is DSGVTQTPKHLITATGQRVTLRCSPRSGDLSVYWYQQSLDQGLQFLIQYYNGEERAKGNILERFSAQQFPDLHSELNLSSLELGDSALYFCASSGRGGANYGYTFGSGTRLTVV.

The CDR3 sequence is CASSRRGPSSYEQYF. In DNA form, the CDR3 reads TGTGCCAGCAGCCGACGGGGGCCCAGCTCCTACGAGCAGTACTTC. The gene calls are TRBV7-2 and TRBJ2-7, with D tentatively TRBD1 or TRBD2 (6 bases each). The V gene's germline CDR1 is SGHTA and CDR2 FQGNSA. CDR3 length equals 15 residues. The V gene lost 5 bases and the J gene lost 0 bases, with 14 bases spanning the gap.

J is TRBJ2-1 and V is TRBV7-9; 10 nucleotides align to TRBD2. Unmatched junction bases numbered 2, after V lost 6 bases and J lost 0 bases. CDR1 SEHNR and CDR2 FQNEAQ come from the germline V gene (reference sequence). The CDR3 consists of 15 residues. CDR3 in amino acids: CASRLAGSSYNEQFF. The CDR3 region has the DNA TGTGCCAGCAGACTAGCGGGGAGCTCCTACAATGAGCAGTTCTTC.

The V gene is TRBV21-1, the J gene TRBJ2-5; the D segment call TRBD1 is taken from the table without a DNA check. TRBV21-1 is annotated as a pseudogene. The CDR3 extends over 14 amino acids. CDR3 sequence reads: CASSKARARETQYF. The CDR3 DNA follows: TGTGCCAGCAGCAAAGCTCGAGCCAGGGAGACCCAGTACTTC.

The chain uses TRBV6-8 and TRBJ2-7; maybe TRBD2 (6 bases). CDR1 is MNHGY and CDR2 is SAAAGT in the germline V gene. The CDR3 consists of 12 residues. Trimming took off 11 bases at V and 5 bases at J, with 16 bases between the two ends. CDR3 loop: CAGSRGDHEQYF. The CDR3 DNA reads as TGTGCCGGCTCCCGCGGGGACCACGAGCAGTACTTC.

The chain employs TRBV14 and TRBJ1-4, with D hard to call. Between the trimmed V and J ends, which lost 0 bases and 0 bases, there was a span of 5 bases. The CDR3 has 15 residues. The germline V gene encodes CDR1 SGHDN and CDR2 FVKESK. CDR3 in amino acids: CASSQDRTTNEKLFF. CDR3 in DNA: TGTGCCAGCAGCCAAGACCGAACAACTAATGAAAAACTGTTTTTT.

The rearrangement joins TRBV5-1 to TRBJ2-7, with 8 bases identical to TRBD1. The V segment lost 2 bases and the J segment 5 bases; nucleotides outside the gene matches: 6. CDR3 length: 14 residues. Germline CDR1 reads SGHRS; CDR2 reads YFSETQ. The chain's CDR3 is CASSFGQGRHEQYF. CDR3 bases: TGCGCCAGCAGCTTCGGACAGGGCCGCCACGAGCAGTACTTC.

This sequence joins TRBV29-1 and TRBJ2-3, with D possibly being TRBD2 (5 bases). This CDR3 is built from 15 residues. Germline loops: CDR1 SQVTM, CDR2 ANQGSEA. The V end lost 5 bases, the J end lost 2 bases, and 17 bases lay between the germline ends. The CDR3 DNA follows: TGCAGCGTTCAGCGGCGGCCTCATATCACAGATACGCAGTATTTT. This gives the protein CSVQRRPHITDTQYF.

This chain connects TRBV19 to TRBJ1-1; TRBD1 aligns across 7 bases. This CDR3 has 14 amino acids. Germline-derived CDR1 and CDR2 are LNHDA and SQIVND (reference sequence). V trimming: 5 bases; J trimming: 4 bases; junction bases outside the gene matches: 7. The CDR3 DNA reads as TGTGCCAGTAGTCTCTTGAACAGGGGCACTGAAGCTTTCTTT. This codes for CASSLLNRGTEAFF.

This clone has a single count. The chain carries TRBV11-3 and TRBJ2-3; TRBD2 matches 9 bases. The junction had 15 bases not matched to a gene; V was cut back by 5 bases and J by 6 bases. In germline, CDR1 is SGHNT, CDR2 YENEEA. This CDR3 is built from 17 residues. The DNA for the CDR3 is TGTGCCAGCAGCAGCCCCGGTAGCGGGGGAGGCCCGGATACGCAGTATTTT. Translated, it gives CASSSPGSGGGPDTQYF.

The CDR3 spells CASSQDPGQGAYNEQFF. Here the CDR3 DNA reads TGCGCCAGCAGCCAAGATCCGGGACAGGGGGCTTACAATGAGCAGTTCTTC. The chain recombines TRBV4-3 with TRBJ2-1; 12 positions agree with TRBD1. The V and J ends lost 0 bases and 4 bases, in that order; junction bases with no gene match: 4. The CDR3 runs 17 residues. Germline V gene data show CDR1 as LGHNA and CDR2 as YSLEER.

The chain has TRBV7-6 and TRBJ1-1; 12 bases line up with TRBD1. This CDR3 has 16 residues. Germline V gene lookup returns CDR1 SGHVS and CDR2 FNYEAQ. V lost 3 bases and J lost 6; bases outside the gene matches: 8. The CDR3 reads CASSLGGQGARSEAFF. In DNA, the CDR3 is TGTGCCAGCAGCTTGGGGGGACAGGGGGCGCGATCTGAAGCTTTCTTT.

This clone occurred a few times. The gene calls are TRBV7-2 and TRBJ1-2; 7 nucleotides agree with TRBD1. Trimming removed 1 base from V and 8 bases from J; junction bases left unmatched: 4. The CDR3 spans 13 residues. CDR1 and CDR2 from the germline V gene are SGHTA and FQGNSA. CDR3 nucleotide sequence: TGTGCCAGCAGCTTAGAAACAGGGGCCGGCTACACCTTC. Protein product: CASSLETGAGYTF.

The chain carries TRBV5-1 and TRBJ2-2, with D tentatively TRBD2 (6 bases). There are 14 residues in the CDR3. Germline assignment: CDR1 SGHRS and CDR2 YFSETQ. V was clipped by 2 bases and J by 2 bases, with 7 bases between them. The chain's CDR3 is CASSLLANTGELFF. As DNA, the CDR3 is TGCGCCAGCAGCTTACTAGCTAACACCGGGGAGCTGTTTTTT.

The rearrangement joins TRBV6-1 to TRBJ2-1; 9 nucleotides match TRBD2. The CDR3 consists of 15 residues. The V gene end was trimmed by 4 bases and the J gene end by 0 bases; junction bases not matched to a gene: 1. Looked up from germline, CDR1 is MNHNS and CDR2 is SASEGT. CDR3 residues: CASSVSGSSYNEQFF. CDR3 sequence (DNA): TGTGCCAGCAGTGTTAGCGGGAGCTCCTACAATGAGCAGTTCTTC.

J is TRBJ1-5 and V is TRBV7-9; D is undetermined. The germline CDR1 and CDR2 sequences are SEHNR and FQNEAQ (reference sequence). This CDR3 is 13 amino acids long. Trimming took 3 bases from V and 4 from J, leaving 7 bases between them. The CDR3 DNA reads as TGTGCCAGCAGCTTGGAGGCGAATCAGCCCCAGCATTTT. It yields the protein CASSLEANQPQHF.